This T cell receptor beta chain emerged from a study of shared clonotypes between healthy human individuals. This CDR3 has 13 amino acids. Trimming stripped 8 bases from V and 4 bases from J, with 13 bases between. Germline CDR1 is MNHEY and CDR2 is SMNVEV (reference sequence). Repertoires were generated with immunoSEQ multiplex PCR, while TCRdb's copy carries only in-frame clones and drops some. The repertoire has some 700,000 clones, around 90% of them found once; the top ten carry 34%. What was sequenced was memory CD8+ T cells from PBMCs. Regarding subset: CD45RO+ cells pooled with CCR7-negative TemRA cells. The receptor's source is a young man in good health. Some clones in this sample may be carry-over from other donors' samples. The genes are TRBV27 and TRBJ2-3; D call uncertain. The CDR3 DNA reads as TGTGCCAGCGGTGCGGTTTTCGCAGATACGCAGTATTTT. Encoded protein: CASGAVFADTQYF.